This T cell receptor (beta chain) was documented in a study of OX40 agonist ivuxolimab in advanced cancers. Study overall: Partial response was recorded in three patients: one hepatocellular carcinoma and two cutaneous melanoma cases.

Repertoires were generated with immunoSEQ multiplex PCR, while TCRdb's copy carries only in-frame clones and drops some. Found here are 55,000 to 70,000 clones, around 86% of them singletons; the top ten hold about 0.8%. This specimen consisted of CD4+ or CD8+ T cells sorted from blood, obtained in a trial of the OX40 agonist ivuxolimab. This TCR came from an adult with an advanced solid tumor such as melanoma, head and neck, liver or kidney cancer.

The CDR3 loop is CASSPVQGVSEAFF. The CDR3 DNA sequence: TGCGCCAGCAGCCCGGTACAGGGGGTCTCTGAAGCTTTCTTT. The chain is built from TRBV5-1 and TRBJ1-1; 8 bases match TRBD1. The CDR3 is made up of 14 amino acids. J lost 6 bases, V lost 4 bases, and 8 bases had no gene match. In germline, CDR1 is SGHRS, CDR2 YFSETQ.